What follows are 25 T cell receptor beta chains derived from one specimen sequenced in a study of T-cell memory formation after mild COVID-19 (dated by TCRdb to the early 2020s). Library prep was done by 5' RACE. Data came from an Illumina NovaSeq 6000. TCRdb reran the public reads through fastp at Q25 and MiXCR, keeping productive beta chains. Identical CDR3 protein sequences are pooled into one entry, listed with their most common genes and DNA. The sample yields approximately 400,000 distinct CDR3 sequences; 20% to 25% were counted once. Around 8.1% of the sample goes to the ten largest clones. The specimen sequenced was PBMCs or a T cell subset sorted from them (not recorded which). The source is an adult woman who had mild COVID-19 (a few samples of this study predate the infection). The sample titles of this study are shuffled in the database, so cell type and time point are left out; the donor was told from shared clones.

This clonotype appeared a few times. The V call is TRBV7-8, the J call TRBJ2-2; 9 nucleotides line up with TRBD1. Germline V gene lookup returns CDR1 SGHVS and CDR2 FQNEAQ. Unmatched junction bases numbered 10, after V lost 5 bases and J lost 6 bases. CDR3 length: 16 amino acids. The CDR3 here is CASSPRQGVFPGELFF. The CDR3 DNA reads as TGTGCCAGCAGCCCGAGACAGGGGGTGTTCCCCGGGGAGCTGTTTTTT.

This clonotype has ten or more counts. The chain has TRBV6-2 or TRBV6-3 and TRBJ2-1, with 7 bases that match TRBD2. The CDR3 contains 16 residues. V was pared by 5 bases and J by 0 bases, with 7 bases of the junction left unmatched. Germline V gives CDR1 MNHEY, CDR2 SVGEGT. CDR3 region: CASSDPGGASYNEQFF. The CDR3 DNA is TGTGCCAGCAGTGATCCGGGAGGCGCCTCCTACAATGAGCAGTTCTTC.

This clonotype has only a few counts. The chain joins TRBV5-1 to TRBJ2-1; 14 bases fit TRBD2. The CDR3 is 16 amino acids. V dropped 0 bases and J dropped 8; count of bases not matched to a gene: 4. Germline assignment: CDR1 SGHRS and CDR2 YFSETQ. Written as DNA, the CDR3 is TGCGCCAGCAGCTTGGGACTAGCGGGGGGGCCTGATGAGCAGTTCTTC. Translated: CASSLGLAGGPDEQFF.

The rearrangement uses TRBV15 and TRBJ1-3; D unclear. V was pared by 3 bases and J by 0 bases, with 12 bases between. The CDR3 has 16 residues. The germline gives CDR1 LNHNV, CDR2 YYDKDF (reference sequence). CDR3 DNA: TGTGCCACCAGCAGGGAGGAGGGATTCTCTGGAAACACCATATATTTT. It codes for CATSREEGFSGNTIYF.

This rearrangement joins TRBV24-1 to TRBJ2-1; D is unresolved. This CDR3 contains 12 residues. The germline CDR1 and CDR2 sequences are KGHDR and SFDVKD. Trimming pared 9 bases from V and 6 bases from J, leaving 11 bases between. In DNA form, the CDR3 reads TGTGCCACCGGTTCTCTCTTCAATGAGCAGTTCTTC. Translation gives CATGSLFNEQFF.

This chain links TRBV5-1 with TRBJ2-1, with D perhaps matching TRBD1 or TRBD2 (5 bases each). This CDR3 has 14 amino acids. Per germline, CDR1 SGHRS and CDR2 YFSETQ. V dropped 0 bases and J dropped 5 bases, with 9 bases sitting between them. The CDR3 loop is CASSLVGADNEQFF. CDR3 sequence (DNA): TGCGCCAGCAGCTTGGTCGGGGCCGACAATGAGCAGTTCTTC. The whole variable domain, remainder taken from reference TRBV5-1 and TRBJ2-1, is KAGVTQTPRYLIKTRGQQVTLSCSPISGHRSVSWYQQTPGQGLQFLFEYFSETQRNKGNFPGRFSGRQFSNSRSEMNVSTLELGDSALYLCASSLVGADNEQFFGPGTRLTVL.

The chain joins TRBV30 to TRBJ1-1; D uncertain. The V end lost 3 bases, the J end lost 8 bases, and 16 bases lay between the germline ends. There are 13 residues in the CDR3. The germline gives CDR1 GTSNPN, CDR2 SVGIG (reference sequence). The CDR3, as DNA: TGTGCCTGGAGCAATCTCGGGGTGCTGGAAGCTTTCTTT. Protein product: CAWSNLGVLEAFF.

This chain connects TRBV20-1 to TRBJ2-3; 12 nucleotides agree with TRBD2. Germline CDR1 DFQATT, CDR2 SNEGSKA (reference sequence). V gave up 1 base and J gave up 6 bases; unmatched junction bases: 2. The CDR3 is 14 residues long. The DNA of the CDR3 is TGCAGTGCTAGAGGTCTAGCGGGAGGGGATACGCAGTATTTT. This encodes CSARGLAGGDTQYF.

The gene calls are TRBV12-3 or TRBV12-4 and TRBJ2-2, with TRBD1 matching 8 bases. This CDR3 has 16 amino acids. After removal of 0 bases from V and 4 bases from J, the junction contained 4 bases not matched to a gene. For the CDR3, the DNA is TGTGCCAGCAGTTTAGCACAGGGGGTTATCACCGGGGAGCTGTTTTTT. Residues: CASSLAQGVITGELFF.

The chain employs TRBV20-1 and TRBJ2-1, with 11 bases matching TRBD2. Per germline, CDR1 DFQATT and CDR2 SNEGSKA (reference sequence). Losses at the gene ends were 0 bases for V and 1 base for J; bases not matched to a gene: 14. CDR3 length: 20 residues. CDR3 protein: CSARDRSRTSGLPSYNEQFF. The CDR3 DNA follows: TGCAGTGCTAGAGATCGGAGCCGGACTAGCGGGCTCCCGTCCTACAATGAGCAGTTCTTC.

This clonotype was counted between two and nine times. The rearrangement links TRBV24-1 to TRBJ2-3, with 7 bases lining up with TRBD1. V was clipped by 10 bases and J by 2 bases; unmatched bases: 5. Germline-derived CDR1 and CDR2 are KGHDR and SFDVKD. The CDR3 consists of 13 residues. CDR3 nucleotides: TGTGCCACGGGACAGCCCACCACAGATACGCAGTATTTT. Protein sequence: CATGQPTTDTQYF.

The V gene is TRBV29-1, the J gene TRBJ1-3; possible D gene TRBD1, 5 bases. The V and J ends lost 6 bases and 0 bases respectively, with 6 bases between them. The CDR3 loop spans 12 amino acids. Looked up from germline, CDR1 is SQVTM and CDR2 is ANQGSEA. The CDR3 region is CSVRGSGNTIYF. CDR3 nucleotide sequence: TGCAGCGTGAGGGGCTCTGGAAACACCATATATTTT.

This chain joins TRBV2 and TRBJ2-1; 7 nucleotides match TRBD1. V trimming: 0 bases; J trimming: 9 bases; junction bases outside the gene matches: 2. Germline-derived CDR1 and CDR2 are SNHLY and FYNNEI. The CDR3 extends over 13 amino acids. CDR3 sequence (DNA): TGTGCCAGCAGTGAAGCGAGGACAGGTGAGCAGTTCTTC. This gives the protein CASSEARTGEQFF. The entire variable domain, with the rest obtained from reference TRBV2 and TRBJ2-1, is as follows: EPEVTQTPSHQVTQMGQEVILRCVPISNHLYFYWYRQILGQKVEFLVSFYNNEISEKSEIFDDQFSVERPDGSNFTLKIRSTKLEDSAMYFCASSEARTGEQFFGPGTRLTVL.

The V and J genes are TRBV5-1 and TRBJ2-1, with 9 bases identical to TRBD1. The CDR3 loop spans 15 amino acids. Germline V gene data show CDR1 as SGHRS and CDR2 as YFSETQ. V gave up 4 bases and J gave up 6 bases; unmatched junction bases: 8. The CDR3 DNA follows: TGCGCCAGCAGCCTAAGGACAGGGGTTCCCAATGAGCAGTTCTTC. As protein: CASSLRTGVPNEQFF. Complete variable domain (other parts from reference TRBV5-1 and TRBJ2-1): KAGVTQTPRYLIKTRGQQVTLSCSPISGHRSVSWYQQTPGQGLQFLFEYFSETQRNKGNFPGRFSGRQFSNSRSEMNVSTLELGDSALYLCASSLRTGVPNEQFFGPGTRLTVL.

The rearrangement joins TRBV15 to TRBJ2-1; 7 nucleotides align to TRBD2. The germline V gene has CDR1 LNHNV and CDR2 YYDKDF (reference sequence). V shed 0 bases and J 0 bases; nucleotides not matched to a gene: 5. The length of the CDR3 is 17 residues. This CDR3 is CATSREPSGSSYNEQFF. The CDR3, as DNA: TGTGCCACCAGCAGAGAGCCTAGCGGAAGCTCCTACAATGAGCAGTTCTTC. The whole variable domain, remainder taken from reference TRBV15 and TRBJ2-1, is DAMVIQNPRYQVTQFGKPVTLSCSQTLNHNVMYWYQQKSSQAPKLLFHYYDKDFNNEADTPDNFQSRRPNTSFCFLDIRSPGLGDTAMYLCATSREPSGSSYNEQFFGPGTRLTVL.

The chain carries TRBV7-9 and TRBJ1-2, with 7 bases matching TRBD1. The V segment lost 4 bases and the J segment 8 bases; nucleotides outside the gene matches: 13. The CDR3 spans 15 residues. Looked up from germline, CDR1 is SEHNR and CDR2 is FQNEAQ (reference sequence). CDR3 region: CASSSDTGVMLGYTF. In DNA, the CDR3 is TGTGCCAGCAGCTCGGATACAGGGGTTATGTTGGGCTACACCTTC.

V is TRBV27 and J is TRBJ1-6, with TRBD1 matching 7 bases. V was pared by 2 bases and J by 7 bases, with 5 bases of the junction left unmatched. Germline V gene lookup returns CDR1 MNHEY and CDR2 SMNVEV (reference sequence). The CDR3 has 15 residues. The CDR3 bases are TGTGCCAGCAGTTTAACGGGGACAGCCAATTCACCCCTCCACTTT. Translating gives CASSLTGTANSPLHF.

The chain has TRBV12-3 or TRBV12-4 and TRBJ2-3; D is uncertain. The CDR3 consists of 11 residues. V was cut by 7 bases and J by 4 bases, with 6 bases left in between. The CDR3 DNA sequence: TGTGCCAGCACCCTAGCAGATACGCAGTATTTT. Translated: CASTLADTQYF.

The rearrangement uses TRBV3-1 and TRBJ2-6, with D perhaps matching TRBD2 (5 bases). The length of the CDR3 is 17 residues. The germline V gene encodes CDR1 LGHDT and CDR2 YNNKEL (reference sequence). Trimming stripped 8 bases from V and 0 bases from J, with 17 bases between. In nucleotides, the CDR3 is TGTGCCAGCCGACGGGGTGGAACCCTCTCTGGGGCCAACGTCCTGACTTTC. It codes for CASRRGGTLSGANVLTF.

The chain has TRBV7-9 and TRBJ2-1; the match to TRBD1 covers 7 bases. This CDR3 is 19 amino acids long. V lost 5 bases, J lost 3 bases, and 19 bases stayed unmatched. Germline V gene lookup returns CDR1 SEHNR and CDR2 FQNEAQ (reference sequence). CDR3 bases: TGTGCCAGCAGCCCCGGGACAGACCATCTGCGTCGGTACTACAATGAGCAGTTCTTC. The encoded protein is CASSPGTDHLRRYYNEQFF.

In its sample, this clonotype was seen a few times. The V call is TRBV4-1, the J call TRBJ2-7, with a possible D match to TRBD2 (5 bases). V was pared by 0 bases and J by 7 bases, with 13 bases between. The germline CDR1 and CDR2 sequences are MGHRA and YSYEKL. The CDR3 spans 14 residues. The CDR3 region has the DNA TGCGCCAGCAGCCAAGATCCCCCCTCGGGGGAGCAGTACTTC. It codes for CASSQDPPSGEQYF.

The CDR3 is CATSLGGTGANVLTF. As DNA, the CDR3 is TGTGCCACCAGCTTGGGGGGGACAGGGGCCAACGTCCTGACTTTC. This chain links TRBV24-1 with TRBJ2-6; possibly TRBD2 for D (7 bases). The CDR3 is 15 amino acids. Trimming took off 7 bases at V and 4 bases at J, with 13 bases between the two ends. Germline CDR1 KGHDR, CDR2 SFDVKD.

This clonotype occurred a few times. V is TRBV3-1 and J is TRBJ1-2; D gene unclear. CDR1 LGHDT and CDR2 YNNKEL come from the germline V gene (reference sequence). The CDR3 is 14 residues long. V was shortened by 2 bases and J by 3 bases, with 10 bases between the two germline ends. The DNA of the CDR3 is TGTGCCAGCAGCCAATCCGGGGATTACTATGGCTACACCTTC. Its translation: CASSQSGDYYGYTF.

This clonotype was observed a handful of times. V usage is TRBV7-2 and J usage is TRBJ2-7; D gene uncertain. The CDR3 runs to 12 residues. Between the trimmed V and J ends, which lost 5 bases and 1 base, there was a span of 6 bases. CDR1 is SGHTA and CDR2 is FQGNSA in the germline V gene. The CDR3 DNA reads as TGTGCCAGCAGCACCCCATCCTACGAGCAGTACTTC. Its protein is CASSTPSYEQYF. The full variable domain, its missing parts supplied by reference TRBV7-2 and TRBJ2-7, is GAGVSQSPSNKVTEKGKDVELRCDPISGHTALYWYRQSLGQGLEFLIYFQGNSAPDKSGLPSDRFSAERTGGSVSTLTIQRTQQEDSAVYLCASSTPSYEQYFGPGTRLTVT.

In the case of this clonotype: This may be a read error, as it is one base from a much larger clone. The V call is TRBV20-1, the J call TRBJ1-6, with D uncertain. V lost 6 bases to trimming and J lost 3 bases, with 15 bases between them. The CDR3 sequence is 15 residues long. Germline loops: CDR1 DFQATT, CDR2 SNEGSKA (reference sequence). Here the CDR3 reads CSAFPEGYYNSPLHF. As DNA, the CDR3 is TGCAGTGCCTTTCCTGAGGGCTACTATAATTCACCCCTCCACTTT.